This TCR beta chain comes out of a study of T cells after yellow fever vaccination. Study-wide findings and caveats: From the bulk population, abundant clonotypes could contaminate and appear within FACS-sorted repertoires.

This clonotype was recorded a few times. Its antigen is still unknown. From the 5' RACE reads, TCRdb called clonotypes with MiXCR, one entry per CDR3 protein. Of 450,000 to 650,000 distinct CDR3 sequences listed, about a fifth are singletons. V lost 3 bases and J lost 4; bases outside the gene matches: 6. Germline CDR1 is LNHNV and CDR2 is YYDKDF (reference sequence). The CDR3 is 15 amino acids. The chain is built from TRBV15 and TRBJ2-5; 9 nucleotides agree with TRBD1. Sequenced material: PBMCs, taken about 20 days after the first yellow fever vaccination. The source is a man younger than 35 who received the YFV17D yellow fever vaccine. The CDR3 coding sequence is TGTGCCACCAGCAGGACAGGGGGGCCACGAGAGACCCAGTACTTC. Protein product: CATSRTGGPRETQYF.